The TCR beta chain described here comes from a study of early T cells in non-severe SARS-CoV-2 infection. Looking at the study overall: Bulk RNA from unsorted whole blood was sequenced; chains were unpaired. Study-level findings and limits: VDJdb matching skewed toward anti-spike CD8 responses, missing private and CD4 specificities.

Germline lookup yields CDR1 MNHNY and CDR2 SVGAGI (reference sequence). The trim removed 0 bases at V and 4 bases at J, leaving 3 bases unmatched. CDR3 length: 14 amino acids. Individual cDNA molecules received unique molecular identifiers during library preparation. In TCRdb, the 5' RACE reads were re-called with MiXCR into one record per CDR3 protein. The sample gives roughly 80,000 distinct CDR3 sequences, about 14% of which show up once; roughly 3% is in the top ten. This clonotype was seen more than once but under ten times. Its antigen is as yet unknown. The sample comprised whole blood. J is TRBJ2-7 and V is TRBV6-6; TRBD1 agrees at 7 bases. The sequence was collected from an adult who was a healthcare worker with PCR-confirmed SARS-CoV-2 infection or an uninfected control (not recorded which). The chain's CDR3 is CASSYSTGMYEQYF. CDR3 sequence (DNA): TGTGCCAGCAGTTACTCGACAGGGATGTACGAGCAGTACTTC.